These T cell receptor beta chains were read from a single sample in a study of blood T cell repertoires in COVID-19. Libraries were prepared by immunoSEQ multiplex PCR; TCRdb keeps only in-frame clonotypes and omits some of them. The sample includes fewer than 500,000 clones, 80% to 90% of them seen just once. The sequenced sample was peripheral blood. These receptors came from a woman aged 25 to 45 with active or convalescent COVID-19. CDR3s leave out the opening cysteine and the closing phenylalanine or tryptophan. The D gene is left open where the match is weak.

len,v_gene,d_gene,CDR3aa
12,TRBV5-1,NA,ASSNRDISYEQY
14,TRBV2,TRBD2,ASSDDWTSGTDTQY
14,TRBV5-1,TRBD1,ASSFAGTDYYNEQF
14,TRBV5-6,NA,ASSHILIAAYNEQF
11,TRBV29-1,NA,SVEDPVGGELF
11,TRBV2,NA,ASSFTTNEKLF
11,TRBV7-9,NA,ASSSFSYYGYT
10,TRBV27,NA,ASSPHTDTQY
12,TRBV6-1,TRBD1,ASSEPDRGDGYT
11,TRBV27,TRBD2,ASIEAGVYEQY
12,TRBV5-1,NA,ASSLGSRGDTQY
12,TRBV13,NA,ASSSYGRNEKLF
12,TRBV19,NA,ARNPTHMMGGYT
15,TRBV7-8,NA,ASIKGRAQSANEKLF
12,TRBV28,TRBD2,ASTLTSGPYEQY
13,TRBV5-1,NA,ASSDYGYAYNEQF
13,TRBV2,TRBD1,ASSFSTGVGTEAF
13,TRBV19,NA,ASSIGQFVNTEAF
10,TRBV6-5,NA,ASFQGAHGYT
11,TRBV4-1,NA,ASSNIGPQPQH
14,TRBV18,TRBD1,ASSPGTATGSHEQF
12,TRBV3-1/TRBV3-2,NA,ASSENQYTDTQY
12,TRBV2,NA,ASSEEGGAGELF
12,TRBV2,NA,ASFAGLSNQPQH
15,TRBV11-2,TRBD2,ASSLLVTSGPQETQY
13,TRBV10-2,NA,ASSEWTNRLGEQY
14,TRBV5-1,NA,ASSLGSGVDTGELF
12,TRBV10-2,NA,ASSESPGNYGYT
12,TRBV27,TRBD1,ASRMTGDDQPQH
15,TRBV4-1,NA,ASSREQGAPNTGELF
12,TRBV6-5,TRBD2,ASRGGTHQETQY
18,TRBV12-5,TRBD2,ASGLVRGGTSGSMTYEQY
13,TRBV19,NA,ASSIVRDTTYEQY
14,TRBV15,TRBD2,ATSSRGGPTKNIQY
12,TRBV27,TRBD1,ASSFDRDTSPLH
13,TRBV5-1,TRBD1,ASRGTGSVYTEAF
14,TRBV15,TRBD2,ATSVTSGGRTGELF
13,TRBV6-6,TRBD1,ASSYSRDREAEQF
14,TRBV5-5,NA,ASSLSKSSYNSPLH
11,TRBV12-5,NA,ASGLAVNTEAF
12,TRBV6-5,NA,ASSYSGNWETQY
14,TRBV9,NA,ASSVAGGGLQETQY
14,TRBV6-1,NA,ASSAYRDTSTDTQY
11,TRBV7-9,TRBD1,ASSWGQGEGGT
11,TRBV7-9,NA,ASSLQGGYEQY
12,TRBV10-2,NA,ASRTTGGYTEAF
13,TRBV28,NA,ASSPRQVTDTEAF
16,TRBV11-2,TRBD1,ASSLVPLGQGLGEKLF
14,TRBV3-1/TRBV3-2,TRBD2,ASSPRLAGGPYEQY
12,TRBV5-1,TRBD1,ASSTGTGRETQY
14,TRBV15,NA,ATSRDGIGVIYEQY
12,TRBV13,NA,ASSRGPGSSPLH
11,TRBV3-1/TRBV3-2,NA,ASSQELAREQF
12,TRBV6-1,NA,ASSEEPARDEQY
15,TRBV6-2/TRBV6-3,NA,ASSYSLTQTSSYEQY